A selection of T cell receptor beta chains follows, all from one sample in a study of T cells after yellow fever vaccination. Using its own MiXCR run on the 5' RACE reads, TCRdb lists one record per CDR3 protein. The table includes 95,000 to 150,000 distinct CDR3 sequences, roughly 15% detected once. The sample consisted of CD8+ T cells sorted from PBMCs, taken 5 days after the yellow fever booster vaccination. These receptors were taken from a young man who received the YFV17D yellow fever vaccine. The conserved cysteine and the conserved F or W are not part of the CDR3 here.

CDR3: ASSFWDGDTQY
J: TRBJ2-3
V: TRBV11-1
length: 11

CDR3: ASSATGLPSYEQY
J: TRBJ2-7
V: TRBV9
length: 13

CDR3: AISAENQPQH
J: TRBJ1-5
V: TRBV10-3
length: 10

CDR3: SARAKRGDLINTGELF
J: TRBJ2-2
V: TRBV20-1
length: 16

CDR3: ASSQDWAGGSFRTQY
J: TRBJ2-5
V: TRBV4-1
length: 15

CDR3: ASSLGDKDRRREKLF
J: TRBJ1-4
V: TRBV12-3/TRBV12-4
length: 15

CDR3: ASSLDGRGPINLHEQY
J: TRBJ2-7
V: TRBV5-1
length: 16

CDR3: ASSLVSILETQY
J: TRBJ2-5
V: TRBV7-9
length: 12

CDR3: ASRDRDRDTEAF
J: TRBJ1-1
V: TRBV13
length: 12

CDR3: ASRLAGGPVGITDTQY
J: TRBJ2-3
V: TRBV3-1
length: 16

CDR3: ASTLGGPGYEQY
J: TRBJ2-7
V: TRBV7-9
length: 12

CDR3: ASSFITDTQY
J: TRBJ2-3
V: TRBV7-9
length: 10

CDR3: ATSVGVTSTDTQY
J: TRBJ2-3
V: TRBV24-1
length: 13

CDR3: ASSTDGSSYNEQF
J: TRBJ2-1
V: TRBV7-3
length: 13

CDR3: ASSPAGWSGSNQPQH
J: TRBJ1-5
V: TRBV4-1
length: 15

CDR3: ASSLALLDTESSYNEQF
J: TRBJ2-1
V: TRBV12-3/TRBV12-4
length: 17

CDR3: AIRDREDQPQH
J: TRBJ1-5
V: TRBV10-3
length: 11

CDR3: ASSLKSTDTQY
J: TRBJ2-3
V: TRBV5-1
length: 11

CDR3: ASSGLGSTEAF
J: TRBJ1-1
V: TRBV5-1
length: 11

CDR3: ASSSGQGLDTQY
J: TRBJ2-3
V: TRBV7-6
length: 12

CDR3: ASKPARGAVGIVEKLF
J: TRBJ1-4
V: TRBV7-8
length: 16

CDR3: ASKASAKNYNEQF
J: TRBJ2-1
V: TRBV6-6
length: 13

CDR3: AISEYGREETQY
J: TRBJ2-5
V: TRBV10-3
length: 12

CDR3: ASSPASNTEAF
J: TRBJ1-1
V: TRBV6-5
length: 11

CDR3: ASSETGDSGNTIY
J: TRBJ1-3
V: TRBV6-1
length: 13

CDR3: ASSQKAQGGEQY
J: TRBJ2-7
V: TRBV4-1
length: 12

CDR3: ASSFFGISYEQY
J: TRBJ2-7
V: TRBV11-2
length: 12

CDR3: ASSSGQFFSYNEQF
J: TRBJ2-1
V: TRBV7-9
length: 14

CDR3: ASRGSGVALH
J: TRBJ1-6
V: TRBV7-2
length: 10

CDR3: SALRQGQDSPLH
J: TRBJ1-6
V: TRBV20-1
length: 12

CDR3: ASSEGTAADTQY
J: TRBJ2-3
V: TRBV3-1
length: 12

CDR3: ASSLAWQGGNTIY
J: TRBJ1-3
V: TRBV12-3/TRBV12-4
length: 13

CDR3: ASSLGDRDYNEQF
J: TRBJ2-1
V: TRBV7-2
length: 13

CDR3: ASSLDGSTNTEAF
J: TRBJ1-1
V: TRBV5-6
length: 13

CDR3: ASSSEPSNTEAF
J: TRBJ1-1
V: TRBV5-1
length: 12

CDR3: ASSSTSGDTDTQY
J: TRBJ2-3
V: TRBV7-9
length: 13

CDR3: ASSKDEQAFYGYT
J: TRBJ1-2
V: TRBV21-1
length: 13

CDR3: ASGSGASGGELF
J: TRBJ2-2
V: TRBV2
length: 12

CDR3: ASSARGSQNIQY
J: TRBJ2-4
V: TRBV7-9
length: 12

CDR3: ASSPGEASSTDTQY
J: TRBJ2-3
V: TRBV4-1
length: 14

CDR3: ASTSGRTTMSGQF
J: TRBJ2-1
V: TRBV21-1
length: 13

CDR3: ASSRRAQPPDTQY
J: TRBJ2-3
V: TRBV7-3
length: 13